This TCR beta chain was sequenced for a study of blood T cell repertoires in COVID-19. Germline V CDR1 and CDR2: SGHDT, YYEEEE. This CDR3 contains 13 residues. The V gene lost 6 bases and the J gene lost 2 bases, with 9 bases spanning the gap. Using immunoSEQ multiplex PCR, the repertoire was profiled, and TCRdb retains in-frame clones only, with some absent. The sample yields 200,000 to 250,000 clones, 84% seen once. The chain has TRBV5-6 and TRBJ1-3; no firm D call. The clonotype originates from a man in his forties or fifties with active or convalescent COVID-19. The sample comprised peripheral blood. CDR3 loop: CASNWRAGNTIYF. The CDR3 DNA reads TGTGCCAGCAACTGGAGGGCTGGAAACACCATATATTTT.